This TCR beta chain was captured in a study of regulatory T cells. Findings and limits, study-wide: In patients, unique TRB V-J pairs were restricted and V/J usage skewed, especially in Tregs. Hydrophobic residues at CDR3 positions 6 and 7 were enriched in conventional CD4+ T cells of CD3G-deficient patients.

The CDR3 contains 12 residues. The germline V gene has CDR1 MNHNS and CDR2 SASEGT. Of note for this clone: Its matching antigen is unknown.

Patients aged 2 to 39 years had fewer naive T cells. CD4+ cells were sorted into CD25-high CD127-low regulatory cells and CD25-low CD127-high conventional cells. The PCR used 52 TRBV and 13 TRBJ primers. Profiled with immunoSEQ multiplex PCR; TCRdb holds only in-frame clones, not every one. The sample holds some 30,000 clones, roughly 93% seen once. The sequenced sample was conventional CD4+ T cells sorted from blood. The chain is built from TRBV6-1 and TRBJ2-5; 7 positions match TRBD2. The closer fit of TRBJ2-7 to the DNA end suggests the J call may be wrong. The TCR was taken from a child aged 2-15 years with CD3G deficiency. CDR3 in amino acids: CASRAGAYEQYF. The CDR3 DNA reads TGTGCCAGCCGGGCGGGAGCCTACGAGCAGTACTTC.